What follows are 8 T cell receptor beta chains derived from one specimen sequenced in a study of blood T cell repertoires in COVID-19. Repertoires were generated with immunoSEQ multiplex PCR, while TCRdb's copy carries only in-frame clones and drops some. The data hold 200,000 to 250,000 clones, with 70% to 85% observed a single time. The sequenced sample consisted of PBMCs or T cells enriched from blood (not recorded which). These receptors came from a woman aged 60 to 75 who had recovered from COVID-19.

The chain joins TRBV5-5 to TRBJ1-1, with 7 bases that match TRBD1. Losses at the gene ends were 4 bases for V and 0 bases for J; bases not matched to a gene: 9. Germline values: CDR1 SGHKS, CDR2 YYEKEE (reference sequence). CDR3 length: 16 amino acids. Written as DNA, the CDR3 is TGTGCCAGCAGCCCACGGACAGGTGGGGTGAACACTGAAGCTTTCTTT. It encodes CASSPRTGGVNTEAFF.

V usage is TRBV4-1 and J usage is TRBJ1-5; D remains unclear. CDR1 is MGHRA and CDR2 is YSYEKL in the germline V gene. There are 16 residues in the CDR3. The ends were cut back, 4 bases at V and 1 base at J, with 14 bases in the middle. This CDR3 reads CASSRDGGASNQPQHF. The CDR3 DNA follows: TGCGCCAGCAGCCGCGACGGAGGCGCCAGCAATCAGCCCCAGCATTTT.

This clone was counted between two and nine times. J is TRBJ1-2 and V is TRBV9; TRBD1 agrees at 10 bases. The germline V gene has CDR1 SGDLS and CDR2 YYNGEE. This CDR3 region has 17 residues. Trimming cost V 3 bases and J 5 bases; bases outside gene matches: 13. CDR3 nucleotide sequence: TGTGCCAGCAGCGACCCCCCGGGACAGGGGAAAGGGTATGGCTACACCTTC. Its translation is CASSDPPGQGKGYGYTF. The full variable domain, rest sourced from reference TRBV9 and TRBJ1-2, is DSGVTQTPKHLITATGQRVTLRCSPRSGDLSVYWYQQSLDQGLQFLIQYYNGEERAKGNILERFSAQQFPDLHSELNLSSLELGDSALYFCASSDPPGQGKGYGYTFGSGTRLTVV.

The chain couples TRBV6-5 to TRBJ1-1; D not resolved. V was clipped by 0 bases and J by 5 bases, with 10 bases between them. The CDR3 totals 14 residues. Germline CDR1 MNHEY, CDR2 SVGAGI. CDR3 amino acids: CASSYSWGATEAFF. In DNA, the CDR3 is TGTGCCAGCAGTTACTCTTGGGGAGCAACTGAAGCTTTCTTT.

This clone came up once. The chain couples TRBV6-1 to TRBJ1-1; D gene uncertain. Trimming stripped 2 bases from V and 4 bases from J, with 11 bases between. The V gene's germline CDR1 is MNHNS and CDR2 SASEGT. The CDR3 runs to 14 residues. The chain's CDR3 is CASSELPGITEAFF. DNA of the CDR3: TGTGCCAGCAGTGAACTACCGGGAATCACTGAAGCTTTCTTT.

V gene TRBV29-1 combines with J gene TRBJ2-2, with TRBD1 as a possible D gene (5 bases). The CDR3 consists of 14 residues. Germline-derived CDR1 and CDR2 are SQVTM and ANQGSEA. The V end was cut by 2 bases, the J end by 6 bases, with 13 bases between. The CDR3 DNA is TGCAGCGTTGAACGCCGGGTAGGGGCCGGGGAGCTGTTTTTT. It translates to CSVERRVGAGELFF.

This clone showed up just once. V is TRBV5-4 and J is TRBJ2-2; 8 bases line up with TRBD1. J was trimmed by 3 bases and V by 4 bases; bases with no gene match: 5. This CDR3 spans 15 amino acids. Germline V lookup: CDR1 SGHNT, CDR2 YYREEE (reference sequence). CDR3 DNA sequence: TGTGCCAGCAGCCCGACAGGGGCGGACACCGGGGAGCTGTTTTTT. It yields the protein CASSPTGADTGELFF.

This chain joins TRBV7-9 and TRBJ2-5; 12 nucleotides line up with TRBD2. The CDR3 contains 15 residues. The V gene end was trimmed by 2 bases and the J gene end by 4 bases; junction bases not matched to a gene: 2. Germline V gives CDR1 SEHNR, CDR2 FQNEAQ (reference sequence). The CDR3 sequence is CASSLSSGRAETQYF. DNA for the CDR3: TGTGCCAGCAGCTTATCTAGCGGGAGGGCAGAGACCCAGTACTTC.